The rows below give T cell receptor beta chains drawn from one sample of a study of blood T cell repertoires in COVID-19. Using immunoSEQ multiplex PCR, the repertoire was profiled, and TCRdb retains in-frame clones only, with some absent. The profile shows about 200,000 clones, approximately 80% of them singletons. Input material: PBMCs or T cells enriched from blood (not recorded which). All receptors derive from a woman aged 60 to 75 with acute COVID-19. Both conserved end residues are part of each CDR3. The D gene is left open where the match is weak. Size is omitted from some rows. Given values are once, few, many or a class for expanded clones.

D gene,clone size,J gene,V gene,CDR3 DNA,CDR3 protein
.,once,TRBJ1-1,TRBV6-5,TGTGCCAGCAGTTCCCCGGGACTTGAAGCTTTCTTT,CASSSPGLEAFF
TRBD1,.,TRBJ1-2,TRBV9,TGTGCCAGCAGCGTAGAGGACAGGGCGAGGGGCTACACCTTC,CASSVEDRARGYTF
.,.,TRBJ1-2,TRBV4-3,TGCGCCAGCAGCCGGGAGGGCAGGGAGGGCTACACCTTC,CASSREGREGYTF
.,.,TRBJ2-4,TRBV11-2,TGTGCCAGCAGCTTTCCCCGGGAACTAGCCAAAAACATTCAGTACTTC,CASSFPRELAKNIQYF
.,.,TRBJ2-3,TRBV6-2/TRBV6-3,TGTGCCAGCAGTAAGAGCGGATCCACAGATACGCAGTATTTT,CASSKSGSTDTQYF
.,.,TRBJ2-1,TRBV24-1,TGTGCCACCAGTGACCGGGACAAGTACAATGAGCAGTTCTTC,CATSDRDKYNEQFF
.,.,TRBJ2-3,TRBV12-3/TRBV12-4,TGTGCCTGTACGGTAGCATCCGATACGCAGTATTTT,CACTVASDTQYF
TRBD1,.,TRBJ1-1,TRBV6-5,TGTGCCAGCAGTTCGGGACAGGTGGGAAACACTGAAGCTTTCTTT,CASSSGQVGNTEAFF
TRBD1,few,TRBJ2-3,TRBV7-2,TGTGCCAGCAGCTCGACAGGGGGCGGCACAGATACGCAGTATTTT,CASSSTGGGTDTQYF
.,once,TRBJ1-6,TRBV28,TGTGCCAGCGGCGCACAGGGTTTTGGGGGTTCACCCCTCCACTTT,CASGAQGFGGSPLHF
.,.,TRBJ1-1,TRBV5-1,TGCGCCAGCAGCTTGGGAGTCGGGAGAGACACTGAAGCTTTCTTT,CASSLGVGRDTEAFF
.,.,TRBJ1-6,TRBV28,TGTGCCAGCAGAGCGGAGGATAATTCACCCCTCCACTTT,CASRAEDNSPLHF
TRBD2,.,TRBJ2-7,TRBV6-2/TRBV6-3,TGTGCCAGCAGTTACGGACTAGCGGGAGCCGAGCAGTACTTC,CASSYGLAGAEQYF
TRBD1,.,TRBJ1-5,TRBV19,TGTGCCAGCAGGGGGCAGGGTGATCAGCCCCAGCATTTT,CASRGQGDQPQHF
TRBD1,once,TRBJ1-2,TRBV3-1/TRBV3-2,TGTGCCAGCAGCCAAGATGGAGGGGGCGATGGCTACACCTTC,CASSQDGGGDGYTF
TRBD1,.,TRBJ1-2,TRBV7-9,TGTGCCAGCAGCTTTAGTCCGTTACAGGGGGGACACTATGGCTACACCTTC,CASSFSPLQGGHYGYTF
.,.,TRBJ2-2,TRBV7-2,TGTGCCAGCAGCTTAAAGCGGGCCTGGGACACCGGGGAGCTGTTTTTT,CASSLKRAWDTGELFF
.,.,TRBJ1-4,TRBV18,TGTGCCAGCTCATCCAGGGGATACGGTGAAAAACTGTTTTTT,CASSSRGYGEKLFF
.,few,TRBJ1-6,TRBV7-9,TGTGCCAGCAGCTTTCCTAATAATTCACCCCTCCACTTT,CASSFPNNSPLHF
.,few,TRBJ2-7,TRBV6-5,TGTGCCGTAGGCGGGTTTTCCTACGAGCAGTACTTC,CAVGGFSYEQYF
TRBD2,.,TRBJ2-5,TRBV30,TGTGCCTGGGAGCGGGAGAATTCTCTCGAGACCCAGTACTTC,CAWERENSLETQYF
.,once,TRBJ2-1,TRBV10-2,TGCGCCAGCAGTCCCGGAGGTGGGGAGCAGTTCTTC,CASSPGGGEQFF
.,.,TRBJ1-1,TRBV19,TGTGCCAGTACAATGAACACTGAAGCTTTCTTT,CASTMNTEAFF
.,.,TRBJ2-1,TRBV4-3,TGCGCCAGCAGCCAAGCCCCCCGGGCAGGGTATAATGAGCAGTTCTTC,CASSQAPRAGYNEQFF